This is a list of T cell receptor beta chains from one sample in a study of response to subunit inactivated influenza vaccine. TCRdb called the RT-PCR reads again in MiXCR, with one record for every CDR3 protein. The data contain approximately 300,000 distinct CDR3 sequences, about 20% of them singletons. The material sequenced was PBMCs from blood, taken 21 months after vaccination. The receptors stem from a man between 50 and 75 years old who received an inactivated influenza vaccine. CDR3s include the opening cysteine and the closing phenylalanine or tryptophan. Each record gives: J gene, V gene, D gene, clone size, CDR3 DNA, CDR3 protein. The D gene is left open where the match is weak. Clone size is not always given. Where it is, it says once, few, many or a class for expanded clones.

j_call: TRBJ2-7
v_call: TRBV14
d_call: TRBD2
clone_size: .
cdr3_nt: TGTGCCAGCAGCCAAGATTGGGGACTAGATACCGCCTACGAGCAGTACTTC
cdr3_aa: CASSQDWGLDTAYEQYF

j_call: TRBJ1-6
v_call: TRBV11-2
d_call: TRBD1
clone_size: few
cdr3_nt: TGTGCCAGCAGCTTCCTTCAGCGGGACAGGGGGTTTCGTAATTCACCCCTCCACTTT
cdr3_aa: CASSFLQRDRGFRNSPLHF

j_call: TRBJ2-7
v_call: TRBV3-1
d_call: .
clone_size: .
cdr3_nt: TGTGCCAGCAGCCAAGATAGTGAATACGAGCAGTACTTC
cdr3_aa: CASSQDSEYEQYF

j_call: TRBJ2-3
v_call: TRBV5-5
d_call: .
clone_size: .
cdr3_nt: TGTGCCAGCAGCTTGAGTTTGGGCAGGGGCACAGATACGCAGTATTTT
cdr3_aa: CASSLSLGRGTDTQYF

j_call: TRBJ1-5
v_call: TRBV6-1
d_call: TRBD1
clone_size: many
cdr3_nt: TGTGCCAGCAGTCCCGACAGGGATAATCAGCCCCAGCATTTT
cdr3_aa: CASSPDRDNQPQHF

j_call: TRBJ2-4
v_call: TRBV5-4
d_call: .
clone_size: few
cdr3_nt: TGTGCCAGCAGCTTGTACAGGGAAGCCAAAAACATTCAGTACTTC
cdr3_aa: CASSLYREAKNIQYF

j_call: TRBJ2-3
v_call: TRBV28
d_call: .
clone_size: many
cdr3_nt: TGTGCCAGCAGCCCCGTGGACAGCGGACTGTTGGATACGCAGTATTTT
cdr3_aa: CASSPVDSGLLDTQYF

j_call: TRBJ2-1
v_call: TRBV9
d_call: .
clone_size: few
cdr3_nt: TGTGCCAGCAGCGTAGAGATCTACACAGTCAATGAGCAGTTCTTC
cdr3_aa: CASSVEIYTVNEQFF

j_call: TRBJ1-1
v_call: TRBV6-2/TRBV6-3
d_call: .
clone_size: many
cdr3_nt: TGTGCCAGCAGTTACGGCATCATGACCTCTGAAGCTTTCTTT
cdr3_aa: CASSYGIMTSEAFF

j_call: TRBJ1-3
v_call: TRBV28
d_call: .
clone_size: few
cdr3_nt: TGTGCCAGCAACACAGGGTTTTCGGGAAACACCATATATTTT
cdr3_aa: CASNTGFSGNTIYF

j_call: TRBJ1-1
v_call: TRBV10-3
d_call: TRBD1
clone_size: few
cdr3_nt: TGTGCCAGTCGCGGGACAGGGGACAACACTGAAGCTTTCTTT
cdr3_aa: CASRGTGDNTEAFF

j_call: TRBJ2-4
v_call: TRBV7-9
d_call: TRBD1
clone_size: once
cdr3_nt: TGTGCCAGCAGCTTCGGGACAGGGCGGGCCAAAAACATTCAGTACTTC
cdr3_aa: CASSFGTGRAKNIQYF

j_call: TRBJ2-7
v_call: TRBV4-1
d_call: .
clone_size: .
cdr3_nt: TGCGCCAGCAGCCAAGGTTATCGGACAGCGCAAACCGCGGTGCAGTACTTC
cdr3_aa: CASSQGYRTAQTAVQYF

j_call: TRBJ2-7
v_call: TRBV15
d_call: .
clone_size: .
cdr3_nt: TGTGCCACCAGACCAGTGGGGGGTGTCGGGGTCTACGAGCAGTACTTC
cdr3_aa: CATRPVGGVGVYEQYF

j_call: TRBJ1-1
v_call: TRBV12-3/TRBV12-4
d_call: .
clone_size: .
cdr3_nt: TGTGCCAGCAGTTTAGAGAGGAGGGGTCTCCAAAGGAGGGAGGACACTGAAGCTTTCTTT
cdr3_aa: CASSLERRGLQRREDTEAFF

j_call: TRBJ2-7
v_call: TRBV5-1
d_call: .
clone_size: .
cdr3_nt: TGCGCCAGTACCGCGGGGCAGGACGAGCAGTACTTC
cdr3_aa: CASTAGQDEQYF

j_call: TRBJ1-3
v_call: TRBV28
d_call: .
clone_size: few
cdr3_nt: TGTGCCAGCAACAAAGGGGGAAGGGCTGGAAACACCATATATTTT
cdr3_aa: CASNKGGRAGNTIYF

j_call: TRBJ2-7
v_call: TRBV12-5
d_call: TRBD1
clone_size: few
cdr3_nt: TGTGCTAGTGGCTCGGGGACAGGGATTTCCGAGCAGTACTTC
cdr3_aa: CASGSGTGISEQYF

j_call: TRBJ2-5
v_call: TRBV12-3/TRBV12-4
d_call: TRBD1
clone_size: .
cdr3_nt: TGTGCCAGCAGGCCTAGCCCGGGACAGGGAGAAGAGACCCAGTACTTC
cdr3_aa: CASRPSPGQGEETQYF

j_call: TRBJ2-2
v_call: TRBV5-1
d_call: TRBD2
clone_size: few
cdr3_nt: TGCGCCAGCAAACAGACTAGCGGGCCAAGCGGGGAGCTGTTTTTT
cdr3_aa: CASKQTSGPSGELFF

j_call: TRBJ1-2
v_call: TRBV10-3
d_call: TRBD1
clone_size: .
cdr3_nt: TGTGCCATCAGTGAGTCGACAGGGGGATACGACTATGGCTACACCTTC
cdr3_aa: CAISESTGGYDYGYTF

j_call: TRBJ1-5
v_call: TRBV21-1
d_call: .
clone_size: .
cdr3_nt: TGTGCCAGCAGCAAAGAAGGGACAGCCAAAAGCAATCAGCCCCAGCATTTT
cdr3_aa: CASSKEGTAKSNQPQHF

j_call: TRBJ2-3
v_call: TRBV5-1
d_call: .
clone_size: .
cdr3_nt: TGCGCCAGCGGGAGTGTCTGGCCTTACACAGATACGCAGTATTTT
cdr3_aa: CASGSVWPYTDTQYF